These 25 T cell receptor beta chains share one sample of origin, sequenced in a study of shared clonotypes between healthy human individuals. Using immunoSEQ multiplex PCR, the repertoire was profiled, and TCRdb retains in-frame clones only, with some absent. The table includes about 680,000 clones, 72% detected once. The sample was memory CD4+ T cells sorted from blood. The subset here: CD45RA-negative fraction. These receptors came from a woman aged 25 to 45 in good health.

This chain connects TRBV11-2 to TRBJ2-7; D not resolved. The CDR3 runs to 13 residues. Germline loops: CDR1 SGHAT, CDR2 FQNNGV. The V end was cut by 3 bases, the J end by 6 bases, with 12 bases between. The CDR3 here is CASSFSLYGEQYF. CDR3 in DNA: TGTGCCAGCAGCTTCTCCCTTTATGGCGAGCAGTACTTC.

The rearrangement uses TRBV28 and TRBJ2-7; D remains unclear. V was cut by 0 bases and J by 3 bases, with 12 bases left in between. Germline loops: CDR1 MDHEN, CDR2 SYDVKM. The CDR3 runs 15 residues. The CDR3 loop is CASSLWSNQNYEQYF. The CDR3, as DNA: TGTGCCAGCAGTTTATGGTCCAACCAAAACTACGAGCAGTACTTC.

As regards this clone: This same CDR3 is encoded by further DNA sequences in the sample. The rearrangement uses TRBV28 and TRBJ1-5; TRBD1 might be the D (5 bases). Trimming left V 6 bases short and J 1 base short, with 7 bases between. The CDR3 covers 13 residues. Looked up from germline, CDR1 is MDHEN and CDR2 is SYDVKM. The CDR3 DNA reads as TGTGCCAGCAGGGGGGGAAGCAATCAGCCCCAGCATTTT. Translating gives CASRGGSNQPQHF.

The genes are TRBV10-2 and TRBJ1-5; 10 bases are a match to TRBD1. Per germline, CDR1 WSHSY and CDR2 SAAADI. The CDR3 sequence is 18 residues long. J gave up 5 bases and V 3 bases, and 13 bases lay outside the gene matches. The CDR3 here is CASSDRGQGIAWDQPQHF. The CDR3 DNA reads as TGCGCCAGCAGTGATCGGGGACAGGGGATCGCTTGGGATCAGCCCCAGCATTTT.

The chain uses TRBV4-1 and TRBJ2-7; maybe TRBD2 (8 bases). Looked up from germline, CDR1 is MGHRA and CDR2 is YSYEKL. V shed 2 bases and J shed 7 bases, with 18 bases lying between them. The CDR3 runs 15 residues. CDR3 DNA: TGCGCCAGCAGCCAATTAGCGGGGACCAGGGGGGAGCAGTACTTC. Its translation is CASSQLAGTRGEQYF.

The CDR3 bases are TGCGCCAGCAGCCCCAGGAGTACCTACGAGCAGTACTTC. Translation: CASSPRSTYEQYF. V is TRBV4-1 and J is TRBJ2-7; the D is unclear. V dropped 4 bases and J dropped 2 bases, with 9 bases sitting between them. This CDR3 has 13 amino acids. The V gene's germline CDR1 is MGHRA and CDR2 YSYEKL.

This chain uses TRBV19 with TRBJ1-3; D uncertain. The germline V gene has CDR1 LNHDA and CDR2 SQIVND (reference sequence). V was cut by 7 bases and J by 4 bases, with 17 bases left in between. The CDR3 is made up of 15 amino acids. The CDR3 DNA reads TGTGCCAGTACCTCCTTGGGTTTGGAAGGAAACACCATATATTTT. As protein: CASTSLGLEGNTIYF.

For this clone: This likely reflects a read error, since a far larger clone is one base away. Additional DNA sequences in this sample encode the identical CDR3. This sequence joins TRBV5-1 and TRBJ2-1; 8 positions match TRBD2. V lost 0 bases, J lost 4 bases, and 3 bases stayed unmatched. The germline gives CDR1 SGHRS, CDR2 YFSETQ. The CDR3 consists of 15 residues. CDR3 region: CASSLASGSYNEQFF. The CDR3 DNA follows: TGCGCCAGCAGCTTGGCGAGCGGGAGTTACAATGAGCAGTTCTTC.

The chain links TRBV28 to TRBJ2-7; no definite D call. From germline, CDR1 is MDHEN and CDR2 SYDVKM. V was clipped by 2 bases and J by 7 bases, with 6 bases between them. The CDR3 extends over 11 amino acids. CDR3 nucleotides: TGTGCCAGCAGTTTAAACAGTGAGCAGTACTTC. It specifies CASSLNSEQYF.

The V call is TRBV6-4, the J call TRBJ2-5, with TRBD2 matching over 10 bases. This CDR3 comprises 15 residues. V was clipped by 3 bases and J by 2 bases; unmatched bases: 3. In germline, CDR1 is MRHNA, CDR2 SNTAGT. CDR3 loop: CASSETSGTQETQYF. DNA of the CDR3: TGTGCCAGCAGTGAAACTAGCGGGACACAAGAGACCCAGTACTTC.

The genes are TRBV7-9 and TRBJ2-7; D is possibly TRBD2 (6 bases). The CDR3 has 14 amino acids. Trimming removed 7 bases at V and 6 bases at J, with 19 bases between. CDR1 and CDR2 (germline): SEHNR, FQNEAQ (reference sequence). CDR3 region: CASIGYSGGAEQYF. The DNA for the CDR3 is TGTGCCAGCATCGGCTACAGCGGAGGGGCCGAGCAGTACTTC.

This chain joins TRBV19 and TRBJ2-5, with TRBD2 as a possible D gene (6 bases). Trimming took off 5 bases at V and 4 bases at J, with 14 bases between the two ends. CDR3 length: 14 residues. In germline, CDR1 is LNHDA, CDR2 SQIVND (reference sequence). The CDR3 loop reads CASSSRDFGETQYF. The DNA for the CDR3 is TGTGCCAGTAGTTCCCGGGACTTTGGAGAGACCCAGTACTTC.

The gene calls are TRBV5-6 and TRBJ2-7; D is possibly TRBD2 (6 bases). This CDR3 comprises 19 residues. Germline lookup yields CDR1 SGHDT and CDR2 YYEEEE. Trimming took off 3 bases at V and 6 bases at J, with 31 bases between the two ends. The CDR3 region is CASSSPSAAKGRSFLEQYF. The DNA of the CDR3 is TGTGCCAGCAGCTCCCCATCGGCAGCTAAGGGGAGGTCATTCCTCGAGCAGTACTTC.

The chain is built from TRBV5-1 and TRBJ2-5, with a possible D match to TRBD2 (5 bases). Trimming removed 4 bases at V and 5 bases at J, with 15 bases between. The V gene's germline CDR1 is SGHRS and CDR2 YFSETQ. CDR3 length: 14 residues. The CDR3 DNA is TGCGCCAGCAGCCTCGGGAACTCCAGGGAGACCCAGTACTTC. Encoded protein: CASSLGNSRETQYF. The whole variable domain, remainder taken from reference TRBV5-1 and TRBJ2-5, is KAGVTQTPRYLIKTRGQQVTLSCSPISGHRSVSWYQQTPGQGLQFLFEYFSETQRNKGNFPGRFSGRQFSNSRSEMNVSTLELGDSALYLCASSLGNSRETQYFGPGTRLLVL.

The rearrangement links TRBV14 to TRBJ2-7; D uncertain. In germline, CDR1 is SGHDN, CDR2 FVKESK. V was cut by 1 base and J by 4 bases, with 14 bases left in between. This CDR3 is built from 15 residues. The CDR3 nucleotides are TGTGCCAGCAGCCAAGGTTTAGGGATGGCTTACGAGCAGTACTTC. This sequence encodes CASSQGLGMAYEQYF. Using reference TRBV14 and TRBJ2-7 for the parts outside the CDR3, the full variable domain is EAGVTQFPSHSVIEKGQTVTLRCDPISGHDNLYWYRRVMGKEIKFLLHFVKESKQDESGMPNNRFLAERTGGTYSTLKVQPAELEDSGVYFCASSQGLGMAYEQYFGPGTRLTVT.

This sequence joins TRBV27 and TRBJ1-1; D gene ambiguous. Germline loops: CDR1 MNHEY, CDR2 SMNVEV (reference sequence). V was cut by 5 bases and J by 1 base, with 11 bases left in between. This CDR3 has 14 residues. The CDR3 region is CASSPRWGNTEAFF. As DNA, the CDR3 is TGTGCCAGCAGTCCGAGATGGGGGAACACTGAAGCTTTCTTT.

V gene TRBV25-1 combines with J gene TRBJ1-2; D gene uncertain. V lost 1 base and J lost 6, with 9 bases in between. CDR3 length: 13 residues. Looked up from germline, CDR1 is MGHDK and CDR2 is SYGVNS. CDR3: CASSESTVHGYTF. DNA of the CDR3: TGTGCCAGCAGTGAATCCACAGTTCATGGCTACACCTTC.

This rearrangement joins TRBV29-1 to TRBJ2-2; 7 bases are a match to TRBD1. The length of the CDR3 is 15 residues. Trimming removed 3 bases from V and 4 bases from J; junction bases left unmatched: 8. Germline-derived CDR1 and CDR2 are SQVTM and ANQGSEA. The CDR3 DNA follows: TGCAGCGTTGATAGAGGGGGCGTAGGCACCGGGGAGCTGTTTTTT. Its translation is CSVDRGGVGTGELFF.

The chain carries TRBV6-5 and TRBJ2-7, with D unresolved. The CDR3 length is 15 residues. The germline CDR1 and CDR2 sequences are MNHEY and SVGAGI. The V end lost 2 bases, the J end lost 5 bases, and 16 bases lay between the germline ends. CDR3 sequence reads: CASSYVGNTLNEQYF. In DNA form, the CDR3 reads TGTGCCAGCAGTTACGTGGGGAACACATTAAACGAGCAGTACTTC.

This clone was counted at least ten times. The chain carries TRBV19 and TRBJ2-1, with TRBD2 matching 11 bases. The V gene's germline CDR1 is LNHDA and CDR2 SQIVND (reference sequence). V was clipped by 7 bases and J by 4 bases; unmatched bases: 6. This CDR3 has 15 amino acids. CDR3 coding DNA: TGTGCCAGTACTAGCGGGAGGTTACCTTACAATGAGCAGTTCTTC. This sequence encodes CASTSGRLPYNEQFF.

This chain uses TRBV27 with TRBJ2-6; the match to TRBD1 covers 12 bases. This CDR3 has 17 residues. J gave up 3 bases and V 6 bases, and 6 bases lay outside the gene matches. Looked up from germline, CDR1 is MNHEY and CDR2 is SMNVEV (reference sequence). In nucleotides, the CDR3 is TGTGCCAGCAGCCCGGGACAGGGGGCAGGTGGGGCCAACGTCCTGACTTTC. It encodes CASSPGQGAGGANVLTF.

This chain joins TRBV7-2 and TRBJ2-1, with TRBD2 identical over 8 bases. The length of the CDR3 is 15 residues. Germline loops: CDR1 SGHTA, CDR2 FQGNSA. Unmatched junction bases numbered 3, after V lost 1 base and J lost 4 bases. The CDR3 DNA is TGTGCCAGCAGCTTAGTTAGCGGGAAGTACAATGAGCAGTTCTTC. Its protein product is CASSLVSGKYNEQFF.

The V and J genes are TRBV7-6 and TRBJ1-1, with TRBD1 matching 9 bases. V shed 3 bases and J 7 bases; nucleotides not matched to a gene: 9. The germline gives CDR1 SGHVS, CDR2 FNYEAQ. The CDR3 runs to 15 residues. CDR3 region: CASSFYNRGQGEAFF. In DNA form, the CDR3 reads TGTGCCAGCAGCTTTTATAACAGGGGGCAAGGTGAAGCTTTCTTT.

J is TRBJ1-3 and V is TRBV9, with 8 bases lining up with TRBD1. CDR1 and CDR2 (germline): SGDLS, YYNGEE. The CDR3 spans 15 residues. V lost 5 bases and J lost 1; bases outside the gene matches: 5. CDR3 region: CASRPGGLSGNTIYF. CDR3 in DNA: TGTGCCAGCAGACCAGGGGGCTTATCTGGAAACACCATATATTTT.

With respect to this clone: This likely comes from a read error, as the CDR3 has no conserved phenylalanine or tryptophan at its end. The DNA is left out, because the CDR3 cannot be placed on it with certainty; the CDR3 is given as TCRdb lists it. The J gene is TRBJ1-2, the V gene TRBV23-1. TRBV23-1 is labeled an ORF, and its function is uncertain. The CDR3 extends over 10 residues, inclusive of both ends. The CDR3 reads CARKLGEGEC.